This entry lists 10 T cell receptor beta chains sequenced from one sample in a study of shared clonotypes between healthy human individuals. The data were produced by immunoSEQ multiplex PCR, yet TCRdb's version contains in-frame clones alone and is incomplete. The sample carries about 1 million clones, under 80% recorded once. Sequenced: memory CD4+ T cells sorted from blood. Subset denoted: CD45RA-negative fraction. Receptors originate from a man aged 18 to 30 in good health.

The J gene is TRBJ2-7, the V gene TRBV6-5, with TRBD1 as a possible D gene (6 bases). Germline CDR1 and CDR2: MNHEY and SVGAGI. With 2 bases removed from V and 6 bases from J, the gap between germline ends came to 11 bases. The CDR3 contains 13 residues. The CDR3 is CASSYPQGTEQYF. The CDR3 DNA reads as TGTGCCAGCAGTTACCCACAGGGTACCGAGCAGTACTTC.

The V and J genes are TRBV27 and TRBJ2-2; weak D call: TRBD1 (5 bases). Germline CDR1 is MNHEY and CDR2 is SMNVEV (reference sequence). This CDR3 has 15 residues. V lost 5 bases and J lost 7, with 17 bases in between. CDR3 nucleotides: TGTGCCAGCAGTCCATACCGACAGTCCGGCGGGGAGCTGTTTTTT. This encodes CASSPYRQSGGELFF.

The chain links TRBV11-3 to TRBJ2-2; D is perhaps TRBD1 (5 bases). CDR3 length: 17 amino acids. V was trimmed by 4 bases and J by 4 bases, leaving 19 bases between them. Per the germline V gene, CDR1 is SGHNT and CDR2 is YENEEA. Here the CDR3 reads CASSWEGASGFTGELFF. CDR3 in DNA: TGTGCCAGCAGCTGGGAAGGGGCCTCAGGCTTCACCGGGGAGCTGTTTTTT.

The rearrangement joins TRBV10-3 to TRBJ2-2; 8 bases are shared with TRBD2. CDR1 ENHRY and CDR2 SYGVKD come from the germline V gene. The CDR3 length is 14 residues. J lost 6 bases, V lost 7 bases, and 7 bases had no gene match. The CDR3 reads CAIKPAGEPGELFF. In DNA form, the CDR3 reads TGTGCCATCAAACCAGCGGGAGAACCCGGGGAGCTGTTTTTT.

The chain joins TRBV30 to TRBJ1-4, with D possibly matching TRBD1 (5 bases). V lost 5 bases to trimming and J lost 8 bases, with 18 bases between them. Germline CDR1 and CDR2: GTSNPN and SVGIG (reference sequence). The length of the CDR3 is 14 residues. The CDR3 DNA reads TGTGCCTGGTCTAGGGCAGGGTTAAGGGAAAAACTGTTTTTT. Protein product: CAWSRAGLREKLFF. The variable domain in full, with the rest retrieved from reference TRBV30 and TRBJ1-4, is SQTIHQWPATLVQPVGSPLSLECTVEGTSNPNLYWYRQAAGRGLQLLFYSVGIGQISSEVPQNLSASRPQDRQFILSSKKLLLSDSGFYLCAWSRAGLREKLFFGSGTQLSVL.

V usage is TRBV28 and J usage is TRBJ2-5, with 8 bases fitting TRBD1. Germline values: CDR1 MDHEN, CDR2 SYDVKM. With 3 bases clipped from V and 4 bases from J, the junction kept 4 bases outside the gene matches. This CDR3 is built from 14 residues. The CDR3 loop is CASSFGRGLETQYF. The CDR3 DNA reads TGTGCCAGCAGTTTTGGCAGGGGGCTAGAGACCCAGTACTTC.

This clone was seen a single time. CDR3 loop: CASSSRAANYGYTF. The CDR3, as DNA: TGTGCCAGCAGTTCCCGAGCAGCTAACTATGGCTACACCTTC. V and J are TRBV6-5 and TRBJ1-2; no firm D call. Germline CDR1 MNHEY, CDR2 SVGAGI. The CDR3 spans 14 residues. V gave up 4 bases and J gave up 0 bases, with 9 bases separating them.

The chain joins TRBV7-9 to TRBJ1-2; D remains ambiguous. Germline V gives CDR1 SEHNR, CDR2 FQNEAQ (reference sequence). Trimming stripped 0 bases from V and 3 bases from J, with 11 bases between. This CDR3 region has 15 residues. CDR3 sequence (DNA): TGTGCCAGCAGCTTAGCGGCCGTCGGTGACTATGGCTACACCTTC. Amino acids: CASSLAAVGDYGYTF.

The table lists this clone with a few counts. Other nucleotide sequences from this sample produce the same CDR3. The chain joins TRBV7-9 to TRBJ1-4, with D possibly matching TRBD1 (6 bases). In germline, CDR1 is SEHNR, CDR2 FQNEAQ (reference sequence). This CDR3 has 14 residues. Trimming shortened V by 5 bases and J by 0 bases, and 7 bases separated the two germline ends. DNA of the CDR3: TGTGCCAGCAGCCCAGGGGCAACTAATGAAAAACTGTTTTTT. Amino acids: CASSPGATNEKLFF. The whole variable domain, filled in from reference TRBV7-9 and TRBJ1-4, reads DTGVSQNPRHKITKRGQNVTFRCDPISEHNRLYWYRQTLGQGPEFLTYFQNEAQLEKSRLLSDRFSAERPKGSFSTLEIQRTEQGDSAMYLCASSPGATNEKLFFGSGTQLSVL.

CDR3 loop: CASSPGVGGRETQYF. In DNA, the CDR3 is TGCGCCAGCAGCCCCGGGGTGGGGGGCAGAGAGACCCAGTACTTC. This chain links TRBV5-1 with TRBJ2-5; D could derive from TRBD1 or TRBD2 (6 bases each). Germline-derived CDR1 and CDR2 are SGHRS and YFSETQ. The CDR3 consists of 15 residues. The V end was cut by 4 bases, the J end by 4 bases, with 17 bases between.